These 22 T cell receptor beta chains came from one sample sequenced in a study of T-cell reconstitution after alpha-beta-depleted transplantation in children. Preparing the TCRbeta library involved the use of unique molecular identifiers. TCRdb itself ran the PCR reads through MiXCR, one entry per CDR3 protein. The sample contains around 450,000 distinct CDR3 sequences, over 40% of which appear only once. Sequencing was performed on PBMCs, taken before TCRalphabeta/CD19-depleted stem cell transplant. Receptor source: a girl aged 2-15 years with aplastic anemia, due to receive a stem cell transplant.

The chain has TRBV7-9 and TRBJ2-7, with a tentative D call TRBD2 (6 bases). The CDR3 totals 14 residues. With 5 bases removed from V and 2 bases from J, the gap between germline ends came to 13 bases. Looked up from germline, CDR1 is SEHNR and CDR2 is FQNEAQ (reference sequence). In DNA form, the CDR3 reads TGTGCCAGCAGCCTTCCTAGCGTCCCCTACGAGCAGTACTTC. Encoded protein: CASSLPSVPYEQYF.

With regard to this clonotype: Being one base from a much bigger clone, this may be a read error. The chain employs TRBV20-1 and TRBJ1-5; no clear D gene. CDR1 is DFQATT, CDR2 SNEGSKA, per germline (reference sequence). The CDR3 sequence is 12 residues long. CDR3 DNA: TGCAGTGCTTCCGGGGTAAATCAGCCCCAGCCTTTT. It codes for CSASGVNQPQPF.

This clonotype was picked up a small number of times. The V and J genes are TRBV7-2 and TRBJ2-5; D not certain. V lost 5 bases to trimming and J lost 7 bases, with 8 bases between them. The CDR3 loop spans 11 amino acids. Per germline, CDR1 SGHTA and CDR2 FQGNSA. The CDR3 bases are TGTGCCAGCAGCCTCCCACCGACCCAGTACTTC. This translates into CASSLPPTQYF.

V and J are TRBV7-2 and TRBJ2-7; D assignment may be TRBD1 or TRBD2 (6 bases each). Germline V gives CDR1 SGHTA, CDR2 FQGNSA. Trimming shortened V by 5 bases and J by 7 bases, and 18 bases separated the two germline ends. This CDR3 has 14 amino acids. For the CDR3, the DNA is TGTGCCAGCAGCCGGCGGGACACTCTTAATGAGCAGTACTTC. This gives the protein CASSRRDTLNEQYF.

The rearrangement joins TRBV6-1 to TRBJ2-5; D might be TRBD1 (6 bases). V was clipped by 4 bases and J by 5 bases, with 17 bases between them. The CDR3 extends over 15 amino acids. Germline assignment: CDR1 MNHNS and CDR2 SASEGT. CDR3 sequence (DNA): TGTGCCAGCAGTGCTGTACAGGGTAGGCCGGAGACCCAGTACTTC. Residues: CASSAVQGRPETQYF.

This clonotype was found a few times. V is TRBV5-6 and J is TRBJ2-7; D is unresolved. The germline V gene encodes CDR1 SGHDT and CDR2 YYEEEE. The CDR3 covers 13 residues. Trimming left V 2 bases short and J 1 base short, with 7 bases between. The CDR3 region is CASSFTESYEQYF. In DNA, the CDR3 is TGTGCCAGCAGCTTTACGGAGTCCTACGAGCAGTACTTC.

The gene calls are TRBV10-3 and TRBJ2-5; unclear D gene. V lost 6 bases and J lost 0, with 8 bases in between. The V gene's germline CDR1 is ENHRY and CDR2 SYGVKD. The CDR3 contains 13 residues. The CDR3 DNA sequence: TGTGCCATCAGCCTGAGGTACCAAGAGACCCAGTACTTC. This encodes CAISLRYQETQYF.

The V gene is TRBV7-2, the J gene TRBJ2-2; unclear D gene. The V gene's germline CDR1 is SGHTA and CDR2 FQGNSA. Trimming left V 4 bases short and J 5 bases short, with 11 bases between. The CDR3 totals 14 residues. The CDR3: CASSSSGRTGELFF. Written as DNA, the CDR3 is TGTGCCAGCAGCTCATCTGGACGAACCGGGGAGCTGTTTTTT.

This clonotype was recorded a few times. The J gene is TRBJ2-1, the V gene TRBV20-1; 10 bases align to TRBD1. The germline CDR1 and CDR2 sequences are DFQATT and SNEGSKA (reference sequence). The CDR3 covers 14 residues. The V and J ends lost 4 bases and 7 bases, in that order; junction bases with no gene match: 7. Here the CDR3 DNA reads TGCAGTGCTACGGGGACAGGGGTGGGGAATGAGCAGTTCTTC. Translation gives CSATGTGVGNEQFF.

Comments on this clonotype: At one end the junction does not follow the germline gene, possibly because of a read error. The chain employs TRBV6-2 or TRBV6-3 and TRBJ2-7; D is ambiguous. Germline CDR1 MNHEY, CDR2 SVGEGT. This CDR3 comprises 14 residues. The CDR3 region is CASGRALGSYELYF. The CDR3 region has the DNA TGTGCCAGCGGTCGGGCTCTCGGGTCATACGAGCTGTACTTC.

V gene TRBV7-8 combines with J gene TRBJ2-7, with D tentatively TRBD1 (6 bases). Germline V lookup: CDR1 SGHVS, CDR2 FQNEAQ. This CDR3 spans 16 amino acids. The V end lost 4 bases, the J end lost 0 bases, and 16 bases lay between the germline ends. The DNA for the CDR3 is TGTGCCAGCAGCTACCGGGACAAGGGGTCCTCCTACGAGCAGTACTTC. Its translation: CASSYRDKGSSYEQYF.

The rearrangement joins TRBV30 to TRBJ2-3; D might be TRBD1 or TRBD2, each matching 7 bases. The CDR3 sequence is 14 residues long. Germline V gene data show CDR1 as GTSNPN and CDR2 as SVGIG (reference sequence). V lost 4 bases, J lost 5 bases, and 16 bases lay in between. The CDR3 loop is CAWTGGGTLDTQYF. The CDR3 DNA follows: TGTGCCTGGACAGGGGGGGGGACCCTAGATACGCAGTATTTT.

This clonotype occurred a few times. Here the CDR3 reads CASSLGRLRGAGGYEQYF. The CDR3 region has the DNA TGTGCCAGCAGCCTCGGCAGGCTCCGAGGGGCCGGGGGCTACGAGCAGTACTTC. This chain joins TRBV11-1 and TRBJ2-7; D possibly corresponds to TRBD2 (6 bases). Germline V gene lookup returns CDR1 SGHAT and CDR2 FQDESV (reference sequence). This CDR3 contains 18 residues. The V and J ends lost 5 bases and 3 bases respectively, with 26 bases between them.

This clonotype was seen many times. The rearrangement uses TRBV6-5 and TRBJ2-2; no clear D. This CDR3 has 16 residues. Trimming stripped 2 bases from V and 0 bases from J, with 10 bases between. In germline, CDR1 is MNHEY, CDR2 SVGAGI. The CDR3 region has the DNA TGTGCCAGCAGTTACATTCGACCCGCGAACACCGGGGAGCTGTTTTTT. Encoded protein: CASSYIRPANTGELFF.

J is TRBJ2-5 and V is TRBV20-1; 8 positions agree with TRBD2. V was clipped by 3 bases and J by 5 bases; unmatched bases: 17. CDR1 and CDR2 from the germline V gene are DFQATT and SNEGSKA (reference sequence). The CDR3 is 17 residues long. The CDR3 spells CSARDTPPGLVPETQYF. The DNA of the CDR3 is TGCAGTGCTAGGGATACTCCACCGGGACTAGTTCCGGAGACCCAGTACTTC.

The chain recombines TRBV6-5 with TRBJ1-5, with D unclear. The germline CDR1 and CDR2 sequences are MNHEY and SVGAGI. V was pared by 10 bases and J by 3 bases, with 10 bases between. The CDR3 is 12 amino acids. CDR3 nucleotide sequence: TGTGCCAATAGAGTGATCAATCAGCCCCAGCATTTT. This gives the protein CANRVINQPQHF.

This chain links TRBV10-2 with TRBJ2-3, with 7 bases that match TRBD1. There are 13 residues in the CDR3. Germline V gene lookup returns CDR1 WSHSY and CDR2 SAAADI. Germline trimming cut 9 bases from V and 2 bases from J; bases unmatched to any gene: 5. CDR3 sequence reads: CARSTGSTDTQYF. In DNA form, the CDR3 reads TGCGCCAGATCGACAGGGTCCACAGATACGCAGTATTTT.

This clonotype was detected only once. At one boundary the junction diverges from the germline segment, which might be a read error. J is TRBJ2-2 and V is TRBV5-5, with 10 bases aligning to TRBD2. This CDR3 has 16 residues. Germline V lookup: CDR1 SGHKS, CDR2 YYEKEE (reference sequence). The CDR3 nucleotides are TGTGCCAGCTGGAGCCGGAGCGGGAGGGCCCCCGGGGAGCTGTCTTTT. Amino acid sequence: CASWSRSGRAPGELSF.

The CDR3 protein is CASSPQGVGTDTQYF. The CDR3 coding sequence is TGCGCCAGCAGCCCACAGGGGGTTGGAACAGATACGCAGTATTTT. The chain combines TRBV5-1 with TRBJ2-3, with 8 nucleotides matching TRBD1. Germline CDR1 SGHRS, CDR2 YFSETQ. The CDR3 loop spans 15 amino acids. Unmatched junction bases numbered 7, after V lost 4 bases and J lost 3 bases.

This chain connects TRBV15 to TRBJ2-1; D possibly corresponds to TRBD2 (6 bases). The CDR3 is made up of 13 amino acids. V dropped 5 bases and J dropped 10 bases, with 15 bases sitting between them. The germline gives CDR1 LNHNV, CDR2 YYDKDF (reference sequence). For the CDR3, the DNA is TGTGCCACCAGCGACGGAGGGCCTGGGGAGCAGTTCTTC. This sequence encodes CATSDGGPGEQFF.

V is TRBV4-2 and J is TRBJ2-1; 9 nucleotides agree with TRBD2. Unmatched junction bases numbered 6, after V lost 2 bases and J lost 7 bases. This CDR3 comprises 15 residues. Per germline, CDR1 LGHNA and CDR2 YNFKEQ. This CDR3 is CASSQFGGRDNEQFF. The CDR3 DNA is TGTGCCAGCAGCCAATTCGGCGGGAGGGATAATGAGCAGTTCTTC.

The chain joins TRBV5-5 to TRBJ2-7; 9 bases match TRBD1. The CDR3 is made up of 16 amino acids. Germline-derived CDR1 and CDR2 are SGHKS and YYEKEE (reference sequence). V lost 4 bases to trimming and J lost 1 base; unmatched junction nucleotides: 9. The CDR3 spells CASSVMTGTGSYEQYF. CDR3 in DNA: TGTGCCAGCAGCGTTATGACCGGGACAGGGTCCTACGAGCAGTACTTC.